The rows below give T cell receptor beta chains drawn from one sample of a study of cytomegalovirus exposure and HLA in healthy donors. Only in-frame clones appear in the TCRdb table, and some are missing; sequencing was by immunoSEQ multiplex PCR. The sample holds 100,000 to 150,000 clones. The sample consisted of PBMCs. Every receptor here comes from a man between 18 and 29 years old in good health and CMV-seronegative. Both conserved end residues are part of each CDR3. D genes are given only for firm matches.

V gene,D gene,J gene,CDR3 DNA,CDR3 protein
TRBV2,-,TRBJ1-2,TGTGCCACCTTCGGGGGGGTGAGCTATGGCTACACCTTC,CATFGGVSYGYTF
TRBV27,TRBD1,TRBJ2-2,TGTGCCAGCAGTTTATCGGCTCGGGGACAGGGGTACACCGGGGAGCTGTTTTTT,CASSLSARGQGYTGELFF
TRBV7-3,TRBD2,TRBJ2-1,TGTGCCAGCAGCTTAAGGACTAGCGGCGACAATGAGCAGTTCTTC,CASSLRTSGDNEQFF
TRBV4-1,-,TRBJ2-3,TGCGCCAGCAGCCAAGGCGGTACTCTAGGGGGTAGCACAGATACGCAGTATTTT,CASSQGGTLGGSTDTQYF
TRBV10-3,-,TRBJ1-1,TGTGCCGCTCAGGGTTTAGCGGGAACTGAAGCTTTCTTT,CAAQGLAGTEAFF
TRBV5-1,TRBD2,TRBJ2-1,TGCGCCAGCACGCGGGAGAGGACCTATGAGCAGTTCTTC,CASTRERTYEQFF
TRBV10-1,TRBD2,TRBJ2-7,TGCGCCAGCAGTGGGGTTGGAGCGGGAGGGGCGTACGAGCAGTACTTC,CASSGVGAGGAYEQYF
TRBV7-9,TRBD1,TRBJ2-3,TGTGCCAGCAGCAGCAGGGGGCTAGCGTATGATACGCAGTATTTT,CASSSRGLAYDTQYF
TRBV25-1,-,TRBJ2-7,TGTGCCAGCAGTGAATACAGATTTTACGAGCAGTACTTC,CASSEYRFYEQYF
TRBV6-1,-,TRBJ2-7,TGTGCCAGCAGTGAAGAAGGCATGGACACCTACGAGCAGTACTTC,CASSEEGMDTYEQYF
TRBV28,TRBD2,TRBJ2-7,TGTGCCAGCAGTTCGAGCGGGGCCAGCTCCTACGAGCAGTACTTC,CASSSSGASSYEQYF
TRBV10-3,TRBD1,TRBJ2-7,TGTGCCATCAGTCAGACAGGGTACAACGAGCAGTACTTC,CAISQTGYNEQYF
TRBV2,-,TRBJ2-7,TGTGCCAGCAAGCCCACGAGTTGGAGCTACGAGCAGTACTTC,CASKPTSWSYEQYF
TRBV6-5,-,TRBJ2-7,TGTGCCAGCAGTTACAGGGGGATCTCCTACGAGCAGTACTTC,CASSYRGISYEQYF